This TCR beta chain was profiled in a study of control samples from healthy donors and cancer patients. Germline V CDR1 and CDR2: SGHDT, YYEEEE. V dropped 4 bases and J dropped 7 bases, with 27 bases sitting between them. The CDR3 runs 18 residues. Assay: immunoSEQ multiplex PCR; the TCRdb copy retains only in-frame clones and omits some. The sample holds some 74,000 clones, about 94% seen once. The chain combines TRBV5-6 with TRBJ1-5; D unresolved. The TCR was taken from a woman aged 25-40 years in good health. The sample consisted of blood. CDR3 sequence reads: CASSPGPGPARKGQPQHF. The CDR3 DNA is TGTGCCAGCAGCCCTGGGCCCGGACCCGCCAGGAAGGGCCAGCCCCAGCATTTT.